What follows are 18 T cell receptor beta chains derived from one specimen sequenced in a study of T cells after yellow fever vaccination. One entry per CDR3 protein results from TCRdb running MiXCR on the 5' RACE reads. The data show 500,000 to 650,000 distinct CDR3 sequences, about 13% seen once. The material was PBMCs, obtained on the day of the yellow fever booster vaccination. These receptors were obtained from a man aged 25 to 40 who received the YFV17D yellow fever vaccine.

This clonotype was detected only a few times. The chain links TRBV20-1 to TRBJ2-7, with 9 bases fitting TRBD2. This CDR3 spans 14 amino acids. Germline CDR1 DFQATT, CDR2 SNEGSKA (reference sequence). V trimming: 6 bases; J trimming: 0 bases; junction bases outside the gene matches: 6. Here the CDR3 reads CSATSGSSSYEQYF. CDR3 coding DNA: TGCAGTGCAACTAGCGGGTCCAGCTCCTACGAGCAGTACTTC.

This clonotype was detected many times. CDR3 sequence: CASSLRSGGSADTQYF. The CDR3 DNA sequence: TGTGCCAGCAGCTTAAGGTCGGGGGGGAGTGCAGATACGCAGTATTTT. V gene TRBV7-2 combines with J gene TRBJ2-3, with 8 bases lining up with TRBD2. Germline V gives CDR1 SGHTA, CDR2 FQGNSA. This CDR3 is 16 amino acids long. The V and J ends lost 2 bases and 4 bases, in that order; junction bases with no gene match: 8.

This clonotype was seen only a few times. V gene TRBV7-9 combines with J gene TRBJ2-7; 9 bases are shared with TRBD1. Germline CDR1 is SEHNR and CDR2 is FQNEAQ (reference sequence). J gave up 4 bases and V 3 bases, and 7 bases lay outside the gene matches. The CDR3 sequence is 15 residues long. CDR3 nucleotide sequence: TGTGCCAGCAGCTTTCCGGGACAGGGCCCTTACGAGCAGTACTTC. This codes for CASSFPGQGPYEQYF.

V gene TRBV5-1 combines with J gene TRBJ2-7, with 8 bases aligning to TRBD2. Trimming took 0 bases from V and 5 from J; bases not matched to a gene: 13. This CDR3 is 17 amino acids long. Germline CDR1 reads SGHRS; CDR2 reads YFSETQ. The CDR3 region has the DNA TGCGCCAGCAGCTTGGACCCCCCACGGGAGGGCCTCAACGAGCAGTACTTC. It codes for CASSLDPPREGLNEQYF.

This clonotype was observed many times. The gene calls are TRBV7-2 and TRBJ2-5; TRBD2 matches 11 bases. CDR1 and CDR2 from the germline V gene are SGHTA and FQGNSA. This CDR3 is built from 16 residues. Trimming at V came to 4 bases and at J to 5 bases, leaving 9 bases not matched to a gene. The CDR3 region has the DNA TGTGCCAGCAGCTCCCGGACTAGCGGGCCGGGGGAGACCCAGTACTTC. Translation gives CASSSRTSGPGETQYF.

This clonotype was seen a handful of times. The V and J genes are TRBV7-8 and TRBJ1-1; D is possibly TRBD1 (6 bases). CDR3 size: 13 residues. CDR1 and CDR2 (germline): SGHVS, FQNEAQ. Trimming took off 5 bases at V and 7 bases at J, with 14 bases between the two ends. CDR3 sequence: CASSPDRIIEAFF. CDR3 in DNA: TGTGCCAGCAGCCCGGACAGAATTATTGAAGCTTTCTTT.

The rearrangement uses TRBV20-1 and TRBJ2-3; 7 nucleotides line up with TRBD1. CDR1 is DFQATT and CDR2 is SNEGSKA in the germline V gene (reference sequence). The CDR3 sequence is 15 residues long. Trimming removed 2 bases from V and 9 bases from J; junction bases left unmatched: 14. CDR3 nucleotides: TGCAGTGCTAGAAGCCGGGACAGCCCGTTAGGAACGCAGTATTTT. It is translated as CSARSRDSPLGTQYF.

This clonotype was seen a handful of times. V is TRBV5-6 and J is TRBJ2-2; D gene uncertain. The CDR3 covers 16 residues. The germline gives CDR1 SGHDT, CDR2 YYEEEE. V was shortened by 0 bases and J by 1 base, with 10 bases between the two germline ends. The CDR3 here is CASSLGPILNTGELFF. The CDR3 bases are TGTGCCAGCAGCTTGGGGCCCATTCTGAACACCGGGGAGCTGTTTTTT.

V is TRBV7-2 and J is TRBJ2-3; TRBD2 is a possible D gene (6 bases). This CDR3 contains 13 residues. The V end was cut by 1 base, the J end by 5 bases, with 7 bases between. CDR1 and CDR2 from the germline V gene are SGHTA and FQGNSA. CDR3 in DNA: TGTGCCAGCAGCTTAGGCGGGGAAGATACGCAGTATTTT. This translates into CASSLGGEDTQYF.

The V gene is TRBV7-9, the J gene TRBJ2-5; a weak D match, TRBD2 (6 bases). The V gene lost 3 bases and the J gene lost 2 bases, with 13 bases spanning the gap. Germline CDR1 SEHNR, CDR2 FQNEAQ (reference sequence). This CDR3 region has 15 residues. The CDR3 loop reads CASSFRGSYQETQYF. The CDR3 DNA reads TGTGCCAGCAGCTTCCGGGGGAGCTATCAAGAGACCCAGTACTTC.

CDR3 loop: CASTNLTGTNRPDTQYF. DNA for the CDR3: TGCGCCAGCACCAATTTAACCGGGACCAACCGACCAGATACGCAGTATTTT. The rearrangement links TRBV5-1 to TRBJ2-3; D may match TRBD1 or TRBD2 (5 bases each). Per germline, CDR1 SGHRS and CDR2 YFSETQ. There are 17 residues in the CDR3. The germline V and J ends were trimmed by 6 bases and 4 bases, with 24 bases remaining between them. Complete variable domain (other parts from reference TRBV5-1 and TRBJ2-3): KAGVTQTPRYLIKTRGQQVTLSCSPISGHRSVSWYQQTPGQGLQFLFEYFSETQRNKGNFPGRFSGRQFSNSRSEMNVSTLELGDSALYLCASTNLTGTNRPDTQYFGPGTRLTVL.

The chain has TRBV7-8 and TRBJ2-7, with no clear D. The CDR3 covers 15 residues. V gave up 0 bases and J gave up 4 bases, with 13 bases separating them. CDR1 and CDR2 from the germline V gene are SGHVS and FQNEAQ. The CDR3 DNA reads TGTGCCAGCAGCTTAGCCGGCCAGCCCCTTTACGAGCAGTACTTC. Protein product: CASSLAGQPLYEQYF.

The CDR3 nucleotides read TGTGCCAGCAGCTTAATGGGGTACTACAATGAGCAGTTCTTC. It encodes CASSLMGYYNEQFF. The V gene is TRBV7-2, the J gene TRBJ2-1, with D uncertain. This CDR3 contains 14 residues. The V gene's germline CDR1 is SGHTA and CDR2 FQGNSA. V was clipped by 2 bases and J by 3 bases, with 8 bases between them.

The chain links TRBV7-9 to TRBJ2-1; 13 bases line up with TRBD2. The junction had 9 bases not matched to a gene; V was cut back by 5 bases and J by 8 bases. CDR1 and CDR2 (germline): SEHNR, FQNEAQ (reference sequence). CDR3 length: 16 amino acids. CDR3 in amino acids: CASSPRGLAGVDEQFF. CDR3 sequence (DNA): TGTGCCAGCAGCCCCCGAGGACTAGCGGGAGTGGATGAGCAGTTCTTC.

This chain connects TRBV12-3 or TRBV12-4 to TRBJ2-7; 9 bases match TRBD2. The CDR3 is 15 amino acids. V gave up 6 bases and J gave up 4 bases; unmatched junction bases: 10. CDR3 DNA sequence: TGTGCCAGCAGCTCCCAGACTAGCGGCCCTTACGAGCAGTACTTC. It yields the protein CASSSQTSGPYEQYF.

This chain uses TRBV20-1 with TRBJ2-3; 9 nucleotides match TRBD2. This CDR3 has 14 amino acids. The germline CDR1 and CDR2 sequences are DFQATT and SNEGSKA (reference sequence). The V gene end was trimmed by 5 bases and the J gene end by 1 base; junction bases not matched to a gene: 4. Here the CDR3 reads CSAPTSGRTDTQYF. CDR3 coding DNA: TGCAGTGCTCCGACTAGCGGACGCACAGATACGCAGTATTTT.

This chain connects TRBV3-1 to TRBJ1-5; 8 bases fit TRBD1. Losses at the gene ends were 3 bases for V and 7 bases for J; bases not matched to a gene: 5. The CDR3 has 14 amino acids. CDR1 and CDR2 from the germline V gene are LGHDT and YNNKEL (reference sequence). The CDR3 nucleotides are TGTGCCAGCAGCCACCAGGGGGCCGGCCAGCCCCAGCATTTT. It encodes CASSHQGAGQPQHF.

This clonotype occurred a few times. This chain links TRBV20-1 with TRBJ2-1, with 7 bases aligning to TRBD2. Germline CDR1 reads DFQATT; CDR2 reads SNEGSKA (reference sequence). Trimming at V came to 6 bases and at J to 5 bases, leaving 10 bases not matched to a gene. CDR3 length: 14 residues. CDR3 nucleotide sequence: TGCAGTGCCAGCCGGGGGGTCCTGAACAATGAGCAGTTCTTC. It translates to CSASRGVLNNEQFF.